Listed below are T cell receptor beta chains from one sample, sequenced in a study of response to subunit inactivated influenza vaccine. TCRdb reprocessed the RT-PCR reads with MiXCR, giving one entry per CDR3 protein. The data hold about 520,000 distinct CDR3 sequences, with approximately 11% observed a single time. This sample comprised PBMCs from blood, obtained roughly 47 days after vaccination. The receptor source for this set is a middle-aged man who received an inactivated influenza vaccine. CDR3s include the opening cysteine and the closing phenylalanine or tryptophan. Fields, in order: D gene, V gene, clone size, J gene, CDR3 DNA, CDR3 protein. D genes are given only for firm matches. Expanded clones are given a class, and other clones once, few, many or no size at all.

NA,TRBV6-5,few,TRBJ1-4,TGTGCCAGCAGTTACTCTGGGGCTAGGGCTAATGAAAAACTGTTTTTT,CASSYSGARANEKLFF
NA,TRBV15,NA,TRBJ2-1,TGTGCCACCAGCAGATATTACAATGAGCAGTTCTTC,CATSRYYNEQFF
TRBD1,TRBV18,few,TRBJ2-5,TGTGCCAGCTCACCACCCCGGGACAGCAAGACCCAGTACTTC,CASSPPRDSKTQYF
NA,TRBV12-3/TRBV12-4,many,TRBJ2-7,TGTGCCAGCACCCGGGACCCCTCCTACGAGCAGTACTTC,CASTRDPSYEQYF
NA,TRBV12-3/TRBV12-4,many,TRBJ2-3,TGTGCCAGCAGAAGAGGGCGCATCACAGATACGCAGTATTTT,CASRRGRITDTQYF
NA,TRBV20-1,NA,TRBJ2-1,TGCAGTGCTAACTACAATGAGCAGTTCTTC,CSANYNEQFF
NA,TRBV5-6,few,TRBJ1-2,TGTGCCAGCACCTATGAACGGGGCTCCTATGGCTACACCTTC,CASTYERGSYGYTF
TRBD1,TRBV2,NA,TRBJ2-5,TGTGCCAGCAGTGGGTTGGGACAGAAAGAGACCCAGTACTTC,CASSGLGQKETQYF
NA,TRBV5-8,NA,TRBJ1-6,TGTGCCAGCAGCCCCGGCCTCTCCTATAATTCACCCCTCCACTTT,CASSPGLSYNSPLHF
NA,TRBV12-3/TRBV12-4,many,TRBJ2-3,TGTGCCAGCAAGCCTCTTTTAGGCACAGATACGCAGTATTTT,CASKPLLGTDTQYF
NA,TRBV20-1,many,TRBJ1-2,TGCAGTGCTAGGGCCCTGGAGCGCGGCTACACCTTC,CSARALERGYTF
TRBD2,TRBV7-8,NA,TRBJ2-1,TGTGCCAGCAGCTTAATAACCCCACGGGAGCGGGGCAATGAGCAGTTCTTC,CASSLITPRERGNEQFF
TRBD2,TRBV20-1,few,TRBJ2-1,TGCAGTGCTAGAGGCTTAATAGCGGGAGTGATACACAATGAGCAGTTCTTC,CSARGLIAGVIHNEQFF
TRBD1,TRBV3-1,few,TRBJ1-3,TGTGCCAGCAGCCAAGAGGACAGGGGAAACACCATATATTTT,CASSQEDRGNTIYF
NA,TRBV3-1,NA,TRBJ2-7,TGTGCCAGCAGCCCGCAGGGGCGGGATTCCTACGAGCAGTACTTC,CASSPQGRDSYEQYF
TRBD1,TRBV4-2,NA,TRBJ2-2,TGTGCCAGCAGCCAAGCTGGGACAGGGGTCGGGGAGCTGTTTTTT,CASSQAGTGVGELFF
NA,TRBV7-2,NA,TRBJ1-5,TGTGCCAGCAGCCAAAGATTCAATCAGCCCCAGCATTTT,CASSQRFNQPQHF
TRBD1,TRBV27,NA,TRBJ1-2,TGTGCCAGCAGAAGCTCAGGGGGTCGAGGCTATGGCTACACCTTC,CASRSSGGRGYGYTF
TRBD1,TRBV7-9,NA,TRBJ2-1,TGTGCCAGCAGCTTTCCTCGGACAGGCTACAATGAGCAGTTCTTC,CASSFPRTGYNEQFF
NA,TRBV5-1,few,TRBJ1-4,TGCGCCAGCAGCTTGGGCCACCCTGAAAAACTGTTTTTT,CASSLGHPEKLFF
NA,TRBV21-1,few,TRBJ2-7,TGTGCCAGCAGCTTCCAGGATCGCTACGAGCAGTACTTC,CASSFQDRYEQYF
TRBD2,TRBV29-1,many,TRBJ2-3,TGCAGCGTTGGGGCTAGCGGCGGCACAGATACGCAGTATTTT,CSVGASGGTDTQYF
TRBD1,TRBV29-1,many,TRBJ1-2,TGCAGCGTTGAAAGGGACAGGGAAGGGGGCTACACCTTC,CSVERDREGGYTF
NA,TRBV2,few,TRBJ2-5,TGTGCCAGCAGTGAATTATTGCTGGGGGAATCCGCGGAAGAGACCCAGTACTTC,CASSELLLGESAEETQYF
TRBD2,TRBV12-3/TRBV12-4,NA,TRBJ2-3,TGTGCCAGCAGAACCATAGCGGGTCGCACAGATACGCAGTATTTT,CASRTIAGRTDTQYF
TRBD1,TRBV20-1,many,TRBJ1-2,TGCAGTGCTAGAGATTTAAACAGGGGGCTTCATTCGGTCGGCTACACCTTC,CSARDLNRGLHSVGYTF
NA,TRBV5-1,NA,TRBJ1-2,TGCGCCAGCAGCGGGGCGCGGTTCCAAGGCTACACCTTC,CASSGARFQGYTF
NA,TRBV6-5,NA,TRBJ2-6,TGTGCCAGCAGTTACGAGAGGGTTGGGGCCAACGTCCTGACTTTC,CASSYERVGANVLTF
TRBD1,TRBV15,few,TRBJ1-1,TGTGCCACCAGCAGAGCGGGACAGGGGGCCGTGAACACTGAAGCTTTCTTT,CATSRAGQGAVNTEAFF
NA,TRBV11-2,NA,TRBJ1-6,TGTGCCAGCAGCTTAGGGCAAACCTATAATTCACCCCTCCACTTT,CASSLGQTYNSPLHF
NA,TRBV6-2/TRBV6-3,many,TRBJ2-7,TGTGCCAGCAGTTACCCGCGGACCTACGAGCAGTACTTC,CASSYPRTYEQYF
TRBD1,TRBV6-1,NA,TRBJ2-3,TGTGCCAGCAGTGTAACAGGGGGCGCAGATACGCAGTATTTT,CASSVTGGADTQYF
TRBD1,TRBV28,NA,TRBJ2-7,TGTGCCAGCAGCCGGACAGGGGTTAACTACAAGCAGTACTTC,CASSRTGVNYKQYF
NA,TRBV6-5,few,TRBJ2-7,TGTGCCAGCAGTTACTCTATTCCGATCTACGAGCAGTACTTC,CASSYSIPIYEQYF
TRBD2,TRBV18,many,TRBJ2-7,TGTGCCAGCTCACCTCCGGGACTAGCGACGCACGAGCAGTACTTC,CASSPPGLATHEQYF
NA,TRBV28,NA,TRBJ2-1,TGTGCCAGCAGTTTTCTGTCCGGGGGGCTCTACAATGAGCAGTTCTTC,CASSFLSGGLYNEQFF
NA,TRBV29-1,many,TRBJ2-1,TGCAGCGTTGAAGGTCACCTCTACAATGAGCAGTTCTTC,CSVEGHLYNEQFF
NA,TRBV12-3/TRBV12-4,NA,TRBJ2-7,TGTGCCAGCAGTTTATCTGGGGTTGGCCACGAGCAGTACTTC,CASSLSGVGHEQYF
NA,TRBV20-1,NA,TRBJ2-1,TGCAGTGCTAGAGATTTGGGGTCTGAGCAGTTCTTC,CSARDLGSEQFF
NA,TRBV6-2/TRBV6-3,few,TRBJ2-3,TGTGCCAGCAGTTCCGGGATGGGGCGGGTATCTGATACGCAGTATTTT,CASSSGMGRVSDTQYF